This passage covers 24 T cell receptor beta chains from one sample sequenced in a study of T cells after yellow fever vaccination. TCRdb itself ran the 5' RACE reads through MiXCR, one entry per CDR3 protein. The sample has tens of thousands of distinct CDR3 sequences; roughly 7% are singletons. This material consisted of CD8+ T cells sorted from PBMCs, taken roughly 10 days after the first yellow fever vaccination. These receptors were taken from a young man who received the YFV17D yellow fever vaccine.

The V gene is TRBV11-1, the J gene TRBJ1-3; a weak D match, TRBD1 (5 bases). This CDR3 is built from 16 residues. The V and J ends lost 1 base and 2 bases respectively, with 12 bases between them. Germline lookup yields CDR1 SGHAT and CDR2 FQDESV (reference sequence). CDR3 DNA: TGTGCCAGCAGCTTAGTTGGCAGGGAACCTGGAAACACCATATATTTT. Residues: CASSLVGREPGNTIYF.

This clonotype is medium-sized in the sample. Here the CDR3 reads CAISESQQGTGELFF. CDR3 DNA sequence: TGTGCCATCAGTGAGTCCCAACAGGGGACCGGGGAGCTGTTTTTT. The chain uses TRBV10-3 and TRBJ2-2, with 7 bases matching TRBD1. The V gene's germline CDR1 is ENHRY and CDR2 SYGVKD. V was clipped by 0 bases and J by 5 bases; unmatched bases: 3. The CDR3 length is 15 residues.

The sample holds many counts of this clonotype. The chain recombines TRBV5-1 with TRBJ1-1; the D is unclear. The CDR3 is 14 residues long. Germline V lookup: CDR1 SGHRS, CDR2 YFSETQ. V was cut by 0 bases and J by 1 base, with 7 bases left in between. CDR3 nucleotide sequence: TGCGCCAGCAGCTTGGCTCGGACGAACACTGAAGCTTTCTTT. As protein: CASSLARTNTEAFF.

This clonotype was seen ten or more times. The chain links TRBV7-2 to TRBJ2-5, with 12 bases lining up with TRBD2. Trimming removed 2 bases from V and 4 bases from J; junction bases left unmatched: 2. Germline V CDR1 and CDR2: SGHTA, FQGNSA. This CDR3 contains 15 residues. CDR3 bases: TGTGCCAGCAGCTTACTAGCGGGGGGGCTAGAGACCCAGTACTTC. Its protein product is CASSLLAGGLETQYF.

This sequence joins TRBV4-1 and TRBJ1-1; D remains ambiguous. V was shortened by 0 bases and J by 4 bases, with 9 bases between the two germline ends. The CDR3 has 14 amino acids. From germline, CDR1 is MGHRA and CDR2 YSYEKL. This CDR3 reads CASSQESAVTEAFF. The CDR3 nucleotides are TGCGCCAGCAGCCAAGAGAGCGCCGTCACTGAAGCTTTCTTT.

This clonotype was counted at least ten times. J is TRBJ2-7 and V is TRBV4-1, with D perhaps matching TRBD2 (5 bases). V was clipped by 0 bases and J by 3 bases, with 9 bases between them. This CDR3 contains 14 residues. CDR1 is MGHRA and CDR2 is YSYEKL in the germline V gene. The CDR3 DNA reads TGCGCCAGCAGCCAAGATCCGGGGAGCTACGAGCAGTACGTC. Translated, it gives CASSQDPGSYEQYV.

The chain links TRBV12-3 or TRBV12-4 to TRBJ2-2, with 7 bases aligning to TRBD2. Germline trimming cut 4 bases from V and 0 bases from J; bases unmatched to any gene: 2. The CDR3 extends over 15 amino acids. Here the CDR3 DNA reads TGTGCCAGCAGTTGGGGGGGACCGAACACCGGGGAGCTGTTTTTT. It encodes CASSWGGPNTGELFF.

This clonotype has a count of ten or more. The CDR3 DNA reads TGTGCCAGCAGAGCAGGGGTGTCTGAAGCTTTCTTT. This gives the protein CASRAGVSEAFF. V and J are TRBV6-9 and TRBJ1-1; D may be TRBD1 (6 bases). CDR1 MNHGY and CDR2 SVAAGI come from the germline V gene. Trimming stripped 6 bases from V and 6 bases from J, with 11 bases between. This CDR3 spans 12 amino acids.

The CDR3, as DNA: TGCAGCGTTAAGGGGGGGACCTACAATGAGCAGTTCTTC. Its translation: CSVKGGTYNEQFF. The chain is built from TRBV29-1 and TRBJ2-1; possibly TRBD2 for D (7 bases). Germline assignment: CDR1 SQVTM and CDR2 ANQGSEA. Trimming cost V 5 bases and J 2 bases, with 10 bases left between them. The CDR3 runs to 13 residues.

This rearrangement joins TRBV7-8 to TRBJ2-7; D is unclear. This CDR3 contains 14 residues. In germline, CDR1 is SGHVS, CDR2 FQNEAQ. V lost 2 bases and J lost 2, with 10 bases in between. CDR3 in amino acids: CASSLLQQPYEQYF. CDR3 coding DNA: TGTGCCAGCAGCTTATTACAGCAACCCTACGAGCAGTACTTC.

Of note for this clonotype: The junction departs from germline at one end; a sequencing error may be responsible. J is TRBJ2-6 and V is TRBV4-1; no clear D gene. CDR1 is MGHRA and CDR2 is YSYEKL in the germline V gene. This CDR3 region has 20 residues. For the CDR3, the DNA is TGCGCCAGCAGCCAAGATCTAGTGGAGAAGTACGACGCTGGGACCAACGTCCTGACTTTC. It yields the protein CASSQDLVEKYDAGTNVLTF.

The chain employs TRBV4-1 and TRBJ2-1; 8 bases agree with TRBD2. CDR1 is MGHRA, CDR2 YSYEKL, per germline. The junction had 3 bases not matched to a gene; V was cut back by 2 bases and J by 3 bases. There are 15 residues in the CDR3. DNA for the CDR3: TGCGCCAGCAGCCAACAGGGACTAGTCTACAATGAGCAGTTCTTC. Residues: CASSQQGLVYNEQFF.

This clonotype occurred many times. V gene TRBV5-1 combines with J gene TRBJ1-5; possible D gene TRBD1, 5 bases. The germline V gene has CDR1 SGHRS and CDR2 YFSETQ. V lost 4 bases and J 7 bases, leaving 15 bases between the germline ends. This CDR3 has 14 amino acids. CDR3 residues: CASSRDREWQPQHF. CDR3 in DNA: TGCGCCAGCAGCCGGGACCGTGAATGGCAGCCCCAGCATTTT.

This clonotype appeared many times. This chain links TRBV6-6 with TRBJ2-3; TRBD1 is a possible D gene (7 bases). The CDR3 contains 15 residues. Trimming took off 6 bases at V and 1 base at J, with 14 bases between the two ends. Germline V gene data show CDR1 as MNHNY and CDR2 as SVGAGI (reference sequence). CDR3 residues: CASRRIRGGTDTQYF. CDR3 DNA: TGTGCCAGCAGAAGAATCAGGGGGGGCACAGATACGCAGTATTTT.

CDR3 DNA: TGTGCCAGCAGCTTGGTTAGTGGAGAGACCCAGTACTTC. Its translation is CASSLVSGETQYF. The chain has TRBV5-6 and TRBJ2-5; no reliable D call. Looked up from germline, CDR1 is SGHDT and CDR2 is YYEEEE. V lost 0 bases, J lost 4 bases, and 7 bases lay in between. This CDR3 region has 13 residues.

The chain's CDR3 is CARSHAPGQTNPQRGPPKETQYF. The DNA for the CDR3 is TGTGCCAGAAGCCACGCGCCGGGACAGACAAACCCCCAGCGAGGTCCCCCCAAAGAGACCCAGTACTTC. The V gene is TRBV5-3, the J gene TRBJ2-5; 7 bases fit TRBD1. TRBV5-3 is an ORF for which the function is uncertain. J gave up 3 bases and V 4 bases, and 33 bases lay outside the gene matches. CDR3 size: 23 residues.

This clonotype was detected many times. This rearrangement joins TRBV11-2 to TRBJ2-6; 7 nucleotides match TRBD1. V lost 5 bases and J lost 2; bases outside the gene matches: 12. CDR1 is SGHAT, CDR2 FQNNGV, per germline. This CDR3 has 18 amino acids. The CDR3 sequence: CASSLSTGPSAGANVLTF. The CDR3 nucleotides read TGTGCCAGCAGCCTTTCGACAGGGCCATCCGCTGGGGCCAACGTCCTGACTTTC.

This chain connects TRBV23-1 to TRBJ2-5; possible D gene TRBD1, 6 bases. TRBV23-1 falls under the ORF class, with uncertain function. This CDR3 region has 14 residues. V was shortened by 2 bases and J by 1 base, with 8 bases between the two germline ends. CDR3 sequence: CASSQGTPQETQYF. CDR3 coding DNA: TGCGCCAGCAGTCAAGGGACACCCCAAGAGACCCAGTACTTC.

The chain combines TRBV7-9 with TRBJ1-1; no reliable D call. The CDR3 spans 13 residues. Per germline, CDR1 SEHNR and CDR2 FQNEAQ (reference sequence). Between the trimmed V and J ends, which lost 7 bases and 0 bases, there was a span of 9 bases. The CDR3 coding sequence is TGTGCCAGCAACTCAGGAGTGAACACTGAAGCTTTCTTT. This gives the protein CASNSGVNTEAFF.

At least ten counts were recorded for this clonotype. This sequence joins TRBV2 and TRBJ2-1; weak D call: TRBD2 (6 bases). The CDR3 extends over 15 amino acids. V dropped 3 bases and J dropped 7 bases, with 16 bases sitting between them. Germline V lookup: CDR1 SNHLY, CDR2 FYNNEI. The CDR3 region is CASSDIAVELNEQFF. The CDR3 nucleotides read TGTGCCAGCAGTGACATAGCGGTCGAGTTGAATGAGCAGTTCTTC.

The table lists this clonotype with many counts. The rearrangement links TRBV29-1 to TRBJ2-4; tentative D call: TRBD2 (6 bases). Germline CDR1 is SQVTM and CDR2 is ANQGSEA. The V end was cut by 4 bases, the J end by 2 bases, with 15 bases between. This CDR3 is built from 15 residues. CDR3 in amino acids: CSVVSGVVTKNIQYF. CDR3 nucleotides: TGCAGCGTTGTTTCGGGGGTCGTTACCAAAAACATTCAGTACTTC.

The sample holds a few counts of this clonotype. The CDR3 sequence is CASSSSGTAFNSNQPQHF. The CDR3 nucleotides are TGTGCCAGCAGCTCGTCCGGGACCGCATTTAATAGCAATCAGCCCCAGCATTTT. The chain combines TRBV5-5 with TRBJ1-5, with D maybe TRBD1 (5 bases). Germline-derived CDR1 and CDR2 are SGHKS and YYEKEE (reference sequence). The CDR3 extends over 18 amino acids. The germline V and J ends were trimmed by 3 bases and 0 bases, with 19 bases remaining between them.

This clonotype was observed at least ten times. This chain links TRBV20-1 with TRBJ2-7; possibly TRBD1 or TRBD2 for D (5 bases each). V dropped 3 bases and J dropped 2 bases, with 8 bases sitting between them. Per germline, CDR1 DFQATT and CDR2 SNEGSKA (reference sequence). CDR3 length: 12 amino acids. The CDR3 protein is CSASWGPYEQYF. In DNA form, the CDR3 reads TGCAGTGCTAGCTGGGGACCCTACGAGCAGTACTTC.

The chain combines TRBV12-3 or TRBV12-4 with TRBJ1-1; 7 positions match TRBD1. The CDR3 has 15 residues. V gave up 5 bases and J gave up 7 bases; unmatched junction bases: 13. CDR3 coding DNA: TGTGCCAGCAGTCTACCCCTGACAGGGCCAAATGAAGCTTTCTTT. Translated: CASSLPLTGPNEAFF.